This TCR beta chain was observed in a study of Ad26.COV2.S vaccination and SARS-CoV-2 variants. As for the study in general: COV1001, an Ad26.COV2.S trial, supplied this vaccine-arm donor. Administration of Ad26.COV2.S was intramuscular, either once or twice 56 days apart. The study, taken as a whole, reports: In TCR breadth and depth analyses, total T cell responses may have been underestimated.

The CDR3 contains 15 residues. CDR1 is MNHNY, CDR2 SVGAGI, per germline (reference sequence). The V gene end was trimmed by 6 bases and the J gene end by 2 bases; junction bases not matched to a gene: 6. Concerning this clone itself: Its antigen is unknown.

The treatment is: 15 to 20 received Ad26.COV2.S at low or high dose, single or two shots; about 5 received placebo; per-sample allocation not given. Sampling was done on day 63 after the first vaccine or placebo injection. Donor was an adult aged 18-55 years in Boston. TCRdb keeps only in-frame clones here, not all; method: immunoSEQ multiplex PCR. The sample records roughly 680,000 clones, 89% being singletons. This specimen consisted of peripheral blood, obtained in a trial of Ad26.COV2.S vaccine versus placebo. The source is a person between 18 and 60 years old who received the Ad26.COV2.S COVID-19 vaccine or a placebo. The chain is built from TRBV6-6 and TRBJ2-7, with 11 bases fitting TRBD1. This CDR3 is CASRHPGQGAYEQYF. DNA of the CDR3: TGTGCCAGCAGACATCCGGGACAGGGGGCCTACGAGCAGTACTTC.